These 27 T cell receptor beta chains originate from one sample sequenced in a study of T cells after yellow fever vaccination. TCRdb passed the 5' RACE reads through MiXCR, listing each CDR3 protein once. The repertoire consists of around 310,000 distinct CDR3 sequences, with roughly 4.3% occurring once and the leading ten covering approximately 24%. Material: PBMCs, obtained 5 days after the yellow fever booster vaccination. The origin of the receptors is a man aged 18 to 29 who received the YFV17D yellow fever vaccine.

This clonotype showed up many times. The J gene is TRBJ1-5, the V gene TRBV6-6, with 9 bases aligning to TRBD1. In germline, CDR1 is MNHNY, CDR2 SVGAGI (reference sequence). There are 15 residues in the CDR3. V gave up 3 bases and J gave up 6 bases; unmatched junction bases: 6. The CDR3: CASSYGQGSFQPQHF. DNA for the CDR3: TGTGCCAGCAGTTATGGACAGGGGAGCTTTCAGCCCCAGCATTTT.

The V and J genes are TRBV20-1 and TRBJ2-5; 10 bases are shared with TRBD2. Per the germline V gene, CDR1 is DFQATT and CDR2 is SNEGSKA (reference sequence). The CDR3 runs 15 residues. Trimming at V came to 7 bases and at J to 8 bases, leaving 16 bases not matched to a gene. The chain's CDR3 is CSDPRFSGGSCTQYF. The CDR3 region has the DNA TGCAGTGACCCGCGATTTAGCGGGGGGTCGTGCACCCAGTACTTC.

The chain has TRBV24-1 and TRBJ2-2; 7 bases fit TRBD1. There are 13 residues in the CDR3. Germline V gives CDR1 KGHDR, CDR2 SFDVKD. V shed 6 bases, J shed 5 bases, and the junction held 2 bases outside the gene matches. The CDR3 nucleotides read TGTGCCACCAGTCGACAGGGAACCGGGGAGCTGTTTTTT. Its translation: CATSRQGTGELFF.

This clonotype turned up a few times. The rearrangement uses TRBV29-1 and TRBJ1-2; a weak D match, TRBD1 (5 bases). The ends were cut back, 6 bases at V and 4 bases at J, with 15 bases in the middle. The length of the CDR3 is 13 residues. Germline V gene sequence: CDR1 SQVTM, CDR2 ANQGSEA. The CDR3, as DNA: TGCAGCGTGGGATCCGACAGTACCTATGGCTACACCTTC. Translated: CSVGSDSTYGYTF. Looking up the rest from reference TRBV29-1 and TRBJ1-2 gives the full variable domain: SAVISQKPSRDICQRGTSLTIQCQVDSQVTMMFWYRQQPGQSLTLIATANQGSEATYESGFVIDKFPISRPNLTFSTLTVSNMSPEDSSIYLCSVGSDSTYGYTFGSGTRLTVV.

The chain combines TRBV29-1 with TRBJ2-2; D is uncertain. CDR1 SQVTM and CDR2 ANQGSEA come from the germline V gene. This CDR3 spans 15 amino acids. The V end was cut by 6 bases, the J end by 0 bases, with 14 bases between. The CDR3 region has the DNA TGCAGCGTCAAATCTCGAACCACGAACACCGGGGAGCTGTTTTTT. This encodes CSVKSRTTNTGELFF.

The V and J genes are TRBV20-1 and TRBJ1-4, with D uncertain. There are 13 residues in the CDR3. Germline loops: CDR1 DFQATT, CDR2 SNEGSKA (reference sequence). V lost 6 bases, J lost 3 bases, and 11 bases lay in between. The CDR3 DNA is TGCAGTGCCAAACACCTATCTAATGAAAAACTGTTTTTT. This translates into CSAKHLSNEKLFF.

The chain has TRBV7-9 and TRBJ1-1; D gene unclear. Germline CDR1 is SEHNR and CDR2 is FQNEAQ (reference sequence). V was cut by 1 base and J by 1 base, with 7 bases left in between. The CDR3 has 14 residues. The CDR3 DNA reads TGTGCCAGCAGCTTAGTGGTAGGGAACACTGAAGCTTTCTTT. Residues: CASSLVVGNTEAFF.

This chain links TRBV27 with TRBJ2-3; D may be TRBD2 (6 bases). Trimming left V 2 bases short and J 2 bases short, with 23 bases between. This CDR3 has 19 residues. The germline V gene has CDR1 MNHEY and CDR2 SMNVEV (reference sequence). The CDR3 region has the DNA TGTGCCAGCAGTTTAGGGCGGGGAAGAGTCTTTCTCCCCACAGATACGCAGTATTTT. As protein: CASSLGRGRVFLPTDTQYF.

Many counts were recorded for this clonotype. The chain joins TRBV5-1 to TRBJ2-7; 9 positions match TRBD1. Trimming cost V 4 bases and J 3 bases; bases outside gene matches: 5. The CDR3 is 14 residues long. The germline gives CDR1 SGHRS, CDR2 YFSETQ. Written as DNA, the CDR3 is TGCGCCAGCAGCCTGACAGGGGGGGACTACGAGCAGTACTTC. Its translation is CASSLTGGDYEQYF. Supplemented by reference TRBV5-1 and TRBJ2-7, the full variable domain reads KAGVTQTPRYLIKTRGQQVTLSCSPISGHRSVSWYQQTPGQGLQFLFEYFSETQRNKGNFPGRFSGRQFSNSRSEMNVSTLELGDSALYLCASSLTGGDYEQYFGPGTRLTVT.

The chain employs TRBV7-9 and TRBJ2-5; D may be TRBD2 (5 bases). The CDR3 totals 15 residues. CDR1 is SEHNR, CDR2 FQNEAQ, per germline (reference sequence). With 1 base removed from V and 5 bases from J, the gap between germline ends came to 14 bases. Here the CDR3 reads CASSLVEAKGETQYF. The CDR3 DNA is TGTGCCAGCAGCTTAGTGGAGGCCAAAGGGGAGACCCAGTACTTC.

This clonotype was seen a few times. J is TRBJ1-2 and V is TRBV6-2 or TRBV6-3; 12 positions match TRBD1. J gave up 4 bases and V 5 bases, and 8 bases lay outside the gene matches. Germline CDR1 reads MNHEY; CDR2 reads SVGEGT. The CDR3 covers 16 residues. The CDR3 DNA reads TGTGCCAGCAGTCCGCTTGGGGACAGGGGGCCCTATGGCTACACCTTC. It translates to CASSPLGDRGPYGYTF.

This chain links TRBV12-3 or TRBV12-4 with TRBJ2-1, with 10 bases aligning to TRBD2. This CDR3 contains 15 residues. Losses at the gene ends were 3 bases for V and 7 bases for J; bases not matched to a gene: 6. CDR3 in DNA: TGTGCCAGCAGTTTCAGCGGGGGGGGAGGAAATGAGCAGTTCTTC. The encoded protein is CASSFSGGGGNEQFF.

The CDR3 region is CASSSALSENEQFF. In DNA, the CDR3 is TGTGCCAGCAGCTCCGCCCTTAGCGAGAATGAGCAGTTCTTC. The rearrangement uses TRBV11-2 and TRBJ2-1; D is perhaps TRBD2 (5 bases). CDR3 length: 14 amino acids. V gave up 4 bases and J gave up 7 bases, with 14 bases separating them. Germline values: CDR1 SGHAT, CDR2 FQNNGV.

This clonotype has only a few counts. The genes are TRBV7-9 and TRBJ2-7, with a possible D match to TRBD1 (5 bases). Germline assignment: CDR1 SEHNR and CDR2 FQNEAQ (reference sequence). The CDR3 spans 13 residues. The V end lost 4 bases, the J end lost 6 bases, and 13 bases lay between the germline ends. This CDR3 reads CASSSPTRVEQYF. The CDR3 DNA sequence: TGTGCCAGCAGCTCCCCGACCAGGGTCGAGCAGTACTTC.

This clonotype was observed a handful of times. The chain couples TRBV5-4 to TRBJ2-5, with D perhaps being TRBD1 or TRBD2 (6 bases each). Germline V gene sequence: CDR1 SGHNT, CDR2 YYREEE (reference sequence). The CDR3 totals 14 residues. V gave up 3 bases and J gave up 4 bases, with 13 bases separating them. The DNA for the CDR3 is TGTGCCAGCAGCTCCCCCGGGGGCGGAGAGACCCAGTACTTC. This sequence encodes CASSSPGGGETQYF.

There are many counts of this clonotype. The rearrangement joins TRBV27 to TRBJ2-1; D is uncertain. Trimming shortened V by 0 bases and J by 7 bases, and 10 bases separated the two germline ends. Germline CDR1 MNHEY, CDR2 SMNVEV (reference sequence). The CDR3 has 14 amino acids. CDR3 coding DNA: TGTGCCAGCAGTTTATCAAGGTTAAGTAATGAGCAGTTCTTC. Encoded protein: CASSLSRLSNEQFF.

This clonotype was found many times. The rearrangement uses TRBV7-2 and TRBJ2-6; D is perhaps TRBD1 (5 bases). V was clipped by 5 bases and J by 0 bases, with 5 bases between them. The CDR3 spans 14 residues. Germline values: CDR1 SGHTA, CDR2 FQGNSA. For the CDR3, the DNA is TGTGCCAGCAGCACAGGCTCTGGGGCCAACGTCCTGACTTTC. Translated: CASSTGSGANVLTF.

This clonotype is medium-sized (0.01 to 0.1%). The chain couples TRBV7-3 to TRBJ2-3; D not certain. Trimming cost V 5 bases and J 1 base, with 7 bases left between them. This CDR3 comprises 13 residues. The germline V gene has CDR1 SGHTA and CDR2 FQGTGA. The CDR3 here is CASSLYGTDTQYF. DNA of the CDR3: TGTGCCAGCAGCCTCTATGGCACAGATACGCAGTATTTT.

The chain links TRBV28 to TRBJ2-7; a possible D gene is TRBD2 (5 bases). CDR1 is MDHEN, CDR2 SYDVKM, per germline. With 5 bases removed from V and 3 bases from J, the gap between germline ends came to 14 bases. This CDR3 is 14 amino acids long. The CDR3 reads CASSITGILYEQYV. The CDR3 nucleotides are TGTGCCAGCAGTATCACCGGGATACTCTACGAGCAGTACGTC.

The V and J genes are TRBV2 and TRBJ1-1; TRBD1 agrees at 7 bases. J was trimmed by 11 bases and V by 11 bases; bases with no gene match: 8. From germline, CDR1 is SNHLY and CDR2 FYNNEI. CDR3 size: 10 residues. This CDR3 is CAGTGAEAFF. The CDR3 region has the DNA TGTGCCGGTACAGGGGCCGAGGCTTTCTTT.

There are a few counts of this clonotype. The genes are TRBV4-3 and TRBJ2-1; the match to TRBD2 covers 7 bases. Germline loops: CDR1 LGHNA, CDR2 YSLEER. CDR3 length equals 15 residues. V was clipped by 1 base and J by 4 bases; unmatched bases: 4. CDR3 sequence (DNA): TGCGCCAGCAGCCAAGTCGCGGGGGTTTACAATGAGCAGTTCTTC. Translation: CASSQVAGVYNEQFF.

This clonotype was counted a few times. The gene calls are TRBV19 and TRBJ1-2, with a weak D call TRBD1 (6 bases). V shed 3 bases and J shed 4 bases, with 12 bases lying between them. The CDR3 contains 14 residues. CDR1 is LNHDA, CDR2 SQIVND, per germline (reference sequence). CDR3 sequence (DNA): TGTGCCAGTAGTATCCCCGGGGGGGCCTATGGCTACACCTTC. Amino acids: CASSIPGGAYGYTF.

This clonotype was observed many times. This sequence joins TRBV4-3 and TRBJ2-3, with TRBD2 matching over 11 bases. The CDR3 sequence is 17 residues long. V lost 0 bases to trimming and J lost 4 bases; unmatched junction nucleotides: 6. CDR1 is LGHNA, CDR2 YSLEER, per germline. In DNA form, the CDR3 reads TGCGCCAGCAGCCAAGATGGTCTAGCGGGGGGTGCAGATACGCAGTATTTT. It codes for CASSQDGLAGGADTQYF.

The chain carries TRBV7-2 and TRBJ2-1, with unresolved D. Germline values: CDR1 SGHTA, CDR2 FQGNSA. With 5 bases removed from V and 4 bases from J, the gap between germline ends came to 12 bases. The CDR3 is 14 residues long. The CDR3 sequence: CASSPILPYNEQFF. The CDR3 bases are TGTGCCAGCAGCCCCATCCTGCCTTACAATGAGCAGTTCTTC.

This clonotype was seen more than once but under ten times. The rearrangement links TRBV12-3 or TRBV12-4 to TRBJ2-7, with 8 bases lining up with TRBD2. The CDR3 is 15 amino acids. J was trimmed by 3 bases and V by 2 bases; bases with no gene match: 6. CDR3 region: CASSLLAGTYYEQYF. The CDR3, as DNA: TGTGCCAGCAGTTTATTAGCGGGAACTTACTACGAGCAGTACTTC.

The V gene is TRBV7-9, the J gene TRBJ2-3; D is unresolved. Germline CDR1 SEHNR, CDR2 FQNEAQ (reference sequence). V was cut by 7 bases and J by 0 bases, with 11 bases left in between. The CDR3 has 14 residues. CDR3 protein: CASTDGSSTDTQYF. CDR3 sequence (DNA): TGTGCCAGCACGGACGGCTCTAGCACAGATACGCAGTATTTT.

The V gene is TRBV2, the J gene TRBJ2-7, with 7 bases identical to TRBD1. This CDR3 is built from 14 residues. V trimming: 4 bases; J trimming: 2 bases; junction bases outside the gene matches: 5. Germline loops: CDR1 SNHLY, CDR2 FYNNEI. CDR3 coding DNA: TGTGCCAGCAGTGTGGGACAGCCCCCCTACGAGCAGTACTTC. Translating it yields CASSVGQPPYEQYF.